This record covers a single TCR beta chain. The specificity of this receptor is unknown. No much larger clone is present one base from it, and per-base qualities are unavailable. The time point label for this specimen denotes: blood sample drawn before combined kidney and bone marrow transplant. Thawed PBMCs were FACS-sorted into unstimulated Tregs (CD4+CD25+CD127-), CD4+ non-Tregs (CD4+CD25-), CD4 cells and CD8 cells. Patients were 4 combined kidney and bone marrow transplant recipients from the ITN036ST trial, and only these trial subjects had samples available. Healthy control blood was separated into PBMCs by Ficoll density gradient and cryopreserved, and patient PBMCs were collected both before and after transplant. Genomic DNA was extracted from sorted cells with the QIAGEN DNeasy Blood and Tissue Kit for TCRbeta CDR3 sequencing. High-throughput TCRbeta CDR3 sequencing, which included PCR amplification with bias correction and internal controls, was done commercially through immunoSEQ. Concerning the study's data processing: A unique productive TCRbeta sequence was defined by the CDR3 nucleotide sequence when primers matched, and otherwise by the CDR3 amino acid sequence together with the Vbeta and Jbeta genes. To correct sorting error, sequences shared between sorted populations at a frequency ratio of 2:1 or less were removed; the rest were assigned to the higher population. Donor-reactive sequences were defined as at least 5-fold expanded in CFSE-low cells versus unstimulated cells, with frequency of at least 0.01% in CFSE-low cells. Repertoire divergence was quantified by Jensen-Shannon divergence using the top 100 TCRbeta sequences ranked by frequency. For samples with multiple sequencing runs, sorting error was corrected in each run separately before the runs were combined. TCRdb stores this immuneACCESS table with in-frame sequences only. Part of the clones is absent; in the studies checked, under half of the shortfall reflects unresolved V genes, and no reason is known for the rest. V and J calls and clone size come straight from that table; D and trimming were deduced from the DNA. The sample data list about 77,000 clones, and around 98% of these were observed just once. The leading ten clones occupy approximately 0.56% of the sample.

For this chain, trimming is 3 bases at the V end and 1 base at the J end, and the number of junction bases without a gene match is 4. In the germline V gene, CDR1 corresponds to SGHDN and CDR2 to FVKESK. The CDR3 has 15 amino acids, counting the end cysteine and phenylalanine. Of the read, only the CDR3 DNA is kept; its 45 bases are in frame from base 1. The data belong to a study of Tregs in tolerant kidney transplant recipients (dated by TCRdb to between 2018 and 2020). Study-level background: Transplants used related donors with nonmyeloablative bone marrow transplantation; mixed chimerism was transient in the human trials. Before combined kidney and bone marrow transplantation, this study identified donor-specific regulatory T cells using TCRbeta sequencing and then followed those same cells after transplant. What the authors observed across the whole study: For some patients the PCR primers changed over time, which made it impossible to compare the samples from those patients at the nucleotide level. In tolerant patients, donor-specific Tregs expanded more than Tregs overall, which suggests antigen-driven rather than nonspecific expansion. Because the study included only a small number of patients, the results must be confirmed in larger populations and under other immunosuppression protocols. The most biologically relevant and donor-specific TCRbeta repertoire appeared to be identified by expanding Tregs with activated donor B cells. Although technical replication error seemed to be minimal, the question of biological reproducibility was not addressed directly.

This sequence uses TRBV14 and TRBJ1-2; 8 bases in the junction line up with TRBD1. The TCR originated in a human donor who received a combined kidney and bone marrow transplant. This specimen consisted of CD4+ T cells from blood, obtained before the transplant. The CDR3 reads as follows: CASSHTGGFNYGYTF. The DNA reads TGTGCCAGCAGCCATACAGGGGGTTTTAACTATGGCTACACCTTC.